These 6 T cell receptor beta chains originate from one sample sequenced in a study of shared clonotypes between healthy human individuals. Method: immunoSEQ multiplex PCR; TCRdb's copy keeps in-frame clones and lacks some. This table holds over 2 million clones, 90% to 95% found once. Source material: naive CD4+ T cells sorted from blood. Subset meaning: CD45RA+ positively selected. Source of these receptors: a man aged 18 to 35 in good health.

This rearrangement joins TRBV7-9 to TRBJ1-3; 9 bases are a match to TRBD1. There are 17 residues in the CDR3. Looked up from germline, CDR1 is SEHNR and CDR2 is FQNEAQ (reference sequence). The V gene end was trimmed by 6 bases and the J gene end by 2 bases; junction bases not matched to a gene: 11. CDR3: CASSRLQGALTGNTIYF. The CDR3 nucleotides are TGTGCCAGCAGTAGATTACAGGGGGCGCTTACTGGAAACACCATATATTTT.

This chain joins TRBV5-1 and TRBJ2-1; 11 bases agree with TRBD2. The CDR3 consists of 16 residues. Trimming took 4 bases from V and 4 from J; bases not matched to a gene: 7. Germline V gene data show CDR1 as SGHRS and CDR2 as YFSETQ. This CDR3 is CASSPTSGKTYNEQFF. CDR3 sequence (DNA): TGCGCCAGCAGCCCGACTAGCGGGAAAACTTACAATGAGCAGTTCTTC.

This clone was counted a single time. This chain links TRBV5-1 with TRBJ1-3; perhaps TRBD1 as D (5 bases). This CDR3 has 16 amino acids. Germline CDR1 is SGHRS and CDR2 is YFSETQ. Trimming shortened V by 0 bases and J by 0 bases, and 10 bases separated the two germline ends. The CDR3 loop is CASSLDAGNSGNTIYF. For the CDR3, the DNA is TGCGCCAGCAGCTTGGATGCAGGGAACTCTGGAAACACCATATATTTT.

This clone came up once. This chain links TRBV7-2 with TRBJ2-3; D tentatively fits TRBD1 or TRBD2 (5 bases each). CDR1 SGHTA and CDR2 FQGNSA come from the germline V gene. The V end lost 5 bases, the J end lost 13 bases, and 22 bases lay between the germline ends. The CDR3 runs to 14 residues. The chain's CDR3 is CASSPQWWDLTEYF. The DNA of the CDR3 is TGTGCCAGCAGCCCCCAGTGGTGGGACCTGACGGAGTATTTT.

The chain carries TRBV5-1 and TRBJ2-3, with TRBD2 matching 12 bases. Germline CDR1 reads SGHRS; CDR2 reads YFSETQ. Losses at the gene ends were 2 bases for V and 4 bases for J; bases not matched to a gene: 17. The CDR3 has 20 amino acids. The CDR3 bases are TGCGCCAGCAGCTTCTTCCCCTCGGCTAGCGGGAGGGCCAGTGCAGATACGCAGTATTTT. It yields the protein CASSFFPSASGRASADTQYF.

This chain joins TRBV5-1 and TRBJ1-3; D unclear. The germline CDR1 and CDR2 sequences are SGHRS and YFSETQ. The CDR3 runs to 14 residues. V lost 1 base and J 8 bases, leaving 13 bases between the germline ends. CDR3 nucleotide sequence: TGCGCCAGCAGCTTGAACCCTTCTCGGGACACCATATATTTT. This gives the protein CASSLNPSRDTIYF.